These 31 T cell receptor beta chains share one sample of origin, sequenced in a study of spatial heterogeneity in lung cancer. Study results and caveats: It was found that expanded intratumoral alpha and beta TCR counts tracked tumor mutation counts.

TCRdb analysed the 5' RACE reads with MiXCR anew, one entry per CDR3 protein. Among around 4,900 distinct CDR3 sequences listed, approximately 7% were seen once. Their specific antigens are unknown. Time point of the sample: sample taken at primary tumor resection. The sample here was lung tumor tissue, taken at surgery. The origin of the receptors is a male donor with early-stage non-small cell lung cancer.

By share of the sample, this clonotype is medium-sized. The CDR3 loop reads CASSLGPHRPEQYF. CDR3 sequence (DNA): TGTGCCAGCAGTTTAGGTCCTCATCGCCCCGAGCAGTACTTC. This sequence joins TRBV12-3 or TRBV12-4 and TRBJ2-7, with D uncertain. The V end was cut by 1 base, the J end by 6 bases, with 13 bases between. This CDR3 spans 14 amino acids.

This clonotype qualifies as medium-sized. This CDR3 is CASSIRQGSYEQYF. For the CDR3, the DNA is TGTGCCAGCAGTATACGACAGGGTTCCTACGAGCAGTACTTC. This chain uses TRBV27 with TRBJ2-7, with TRBD1 identical over 7 bases. The CDR3 totals 14 residues. After removal of 5 bases from V and 1 base from J, the junction contained 5 bases not matched to a gene. Per germline, CDR1 MNHEY and CDR2 SMNVEV (reference sequence).

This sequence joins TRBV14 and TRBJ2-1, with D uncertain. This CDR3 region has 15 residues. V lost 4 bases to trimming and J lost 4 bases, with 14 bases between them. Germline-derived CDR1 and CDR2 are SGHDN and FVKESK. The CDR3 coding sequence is TGTGCCAGCAGCCGAACGGGCGATCGTTACAATGAGCAGTTCTTC. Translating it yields CASSRTGDRYNEQFF.

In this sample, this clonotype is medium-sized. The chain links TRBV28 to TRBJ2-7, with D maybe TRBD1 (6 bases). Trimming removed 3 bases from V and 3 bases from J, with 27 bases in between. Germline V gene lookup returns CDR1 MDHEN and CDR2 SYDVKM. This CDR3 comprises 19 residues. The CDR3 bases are TGTGCCAGCAGTTTCTTCACGACCTCCTCGGGACACCCTCTCTACGAGCAGTACTTC. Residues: CASSFFTTSSGHPLYEQYF.

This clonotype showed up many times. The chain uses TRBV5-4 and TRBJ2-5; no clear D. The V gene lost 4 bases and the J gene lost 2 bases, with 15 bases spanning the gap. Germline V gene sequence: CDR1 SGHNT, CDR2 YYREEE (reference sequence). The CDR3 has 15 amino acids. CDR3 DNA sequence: TGTGCCAGCAGCCCCGCCCGCACAGTACAAGAGACCCAGTACTTC. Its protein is CASSPARTVQETQYF.

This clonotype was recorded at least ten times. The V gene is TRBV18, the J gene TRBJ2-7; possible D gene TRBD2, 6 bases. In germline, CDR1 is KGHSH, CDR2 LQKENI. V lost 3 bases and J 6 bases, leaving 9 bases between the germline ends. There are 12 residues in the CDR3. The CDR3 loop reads CASSPGGSEQYF. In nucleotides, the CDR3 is TGTGCCAGCTCACCCGGGGGTAGCGAGCAGTACTTC.

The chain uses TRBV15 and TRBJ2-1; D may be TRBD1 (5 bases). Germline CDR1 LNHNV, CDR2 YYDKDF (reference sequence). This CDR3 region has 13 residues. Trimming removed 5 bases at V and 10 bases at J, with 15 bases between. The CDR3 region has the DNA TGTGCCACCAGCTCTAAGGAACGACAGGAGCAGTTCTTC. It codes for CATSSKERQEQFF.

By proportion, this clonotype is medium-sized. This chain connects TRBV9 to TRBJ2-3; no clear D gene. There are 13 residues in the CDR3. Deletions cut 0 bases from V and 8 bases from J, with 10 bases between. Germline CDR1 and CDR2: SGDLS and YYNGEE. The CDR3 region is CASSVVPRGTQYF. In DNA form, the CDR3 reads TGTGCCAGCAGCGTAGTCCCCCGAGGTACGCAGTATTTT.

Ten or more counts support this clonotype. The CDR3: CAWSVGDWGLETQYF. Written as DNA, the CDR3 is TGTGCCTGGAGTGTTGGGGACTGGGGTTTGGAGACCCAGTACTTC. The rearrangement uses TRBV30 and TRBJ2-5; maybe TRBD2 (6 bases). V gave up 0 bases and J gave up 5 bases, with 16 bases separating them. The germline V gene encodes CDR1 GTSNPN and CDR2 SVGIG (reference sequence). The CDR3 loop spans 15 amino acids.

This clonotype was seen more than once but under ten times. This CDR3 reads CASSTGLAGTSKETQYF. The CDR3, as DNA: TGCGCCAGCAGCACCGGACTAGCGGGGACTTCAAAAGAGACCCAGTACTTC. The rearrangement uses TRBV5-1 and TRBJ2-5; 12 bases are shared with TRBD2. This CDR3 has 17 residues. V lost 4 bases, J lost 3 bases, and 10 bases stayed unmatched. Germline V gives CDR1 SGHRS, CDR2 YFSETQ. Drawing the rest from reference TRBV5-1 and TRBJ2-5, the complete variable domain is KAGVTQTPRYLIKTRGQQVTLSCSPISGHRSVSWYQQTPGQGLQFLFEYFSETQRNKGNFPGRFSGRQFSNSRSEMNVSTLELGDSALYLCASSTGLAGTSKETQYFGPGTRLLVL.

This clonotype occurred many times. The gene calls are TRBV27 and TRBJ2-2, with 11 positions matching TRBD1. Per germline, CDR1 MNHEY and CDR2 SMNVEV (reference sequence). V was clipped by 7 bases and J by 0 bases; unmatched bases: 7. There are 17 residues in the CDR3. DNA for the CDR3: TGTGCCAGCACCCAGGACAGGGGGCTTGCGAACACCGGGGAGCTGTTTTTT. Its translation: CASTQDRGLANTGELFF.

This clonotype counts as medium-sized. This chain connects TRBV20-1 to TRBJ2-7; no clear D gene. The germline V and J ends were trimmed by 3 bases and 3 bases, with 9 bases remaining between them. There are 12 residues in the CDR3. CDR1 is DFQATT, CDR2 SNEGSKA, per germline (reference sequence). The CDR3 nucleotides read TGCAGTGCTAGGTCGGAAAGCTACGAGCAGTACTTC. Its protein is CSARSESYEQYF.

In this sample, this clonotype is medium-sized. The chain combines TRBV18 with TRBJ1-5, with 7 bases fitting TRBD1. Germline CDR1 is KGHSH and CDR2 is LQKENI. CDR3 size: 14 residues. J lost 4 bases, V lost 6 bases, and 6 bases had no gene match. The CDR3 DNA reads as TGTGCCAGCTCGCCCGGGACAGTTAATCAGCCCCAGCATTTT. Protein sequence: CASSPGTVNQPQHF.

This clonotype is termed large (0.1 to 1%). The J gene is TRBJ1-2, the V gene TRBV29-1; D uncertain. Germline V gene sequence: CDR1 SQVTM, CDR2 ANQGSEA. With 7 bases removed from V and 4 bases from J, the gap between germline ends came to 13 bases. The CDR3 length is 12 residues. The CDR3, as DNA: TGCAGCGGTTTCCGATCCGTCTATGGCTACACCTTC. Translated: CSGFRSVYGYTF.

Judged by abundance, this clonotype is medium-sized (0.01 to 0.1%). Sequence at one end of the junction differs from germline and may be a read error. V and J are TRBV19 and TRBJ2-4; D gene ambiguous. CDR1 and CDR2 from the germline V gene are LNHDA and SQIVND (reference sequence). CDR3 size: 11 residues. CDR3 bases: TGTGCCAGTAGTATGGACCGCGCTATCAACTTC. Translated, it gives CASSMDRAINF. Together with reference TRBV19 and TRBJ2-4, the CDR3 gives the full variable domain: DGGITQSPKYLFRKEGQNVTLSCEQNLNHDAMYWYRQDPGQGLRLIYYSQIVNDFQKGDIAEGYSVSREKKESFPLTVTSAQKNPTAFYLCASSMDRAINFGAGTRLSVL.

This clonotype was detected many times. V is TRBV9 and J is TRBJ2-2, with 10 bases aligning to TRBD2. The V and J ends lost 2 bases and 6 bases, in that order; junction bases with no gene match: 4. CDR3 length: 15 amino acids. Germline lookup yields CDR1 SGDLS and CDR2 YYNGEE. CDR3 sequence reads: CASSVSGRAAGELFF. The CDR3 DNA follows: TGTGCCAGCAGCGTGAGCGGGAGGGCCGCCGGGGAGCTGTTTTTT.

Here the CDR3 reads CSAVPGPNHGYTF. CDR3 bases: TGCAGTGCCGTCCCGGGCCCGAACCATGGCTACACCTTC. The chain couples TRBV20-1 to TRBJ1-2; D not certain. Germline assignment: CDR1 DFQATT and CDR2 SNEGSKA (reference sequence). The length of the CDR3 is 13 residues. Trimming removed 6 bases from V and 6 bases from J, with 17 bases in between.

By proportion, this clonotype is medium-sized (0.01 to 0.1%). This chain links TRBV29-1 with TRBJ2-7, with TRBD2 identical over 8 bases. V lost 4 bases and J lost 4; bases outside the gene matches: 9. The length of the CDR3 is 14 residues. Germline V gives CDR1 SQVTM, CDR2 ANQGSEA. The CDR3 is CSVVPGLGGYEQYF. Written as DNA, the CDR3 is TGCAGCGTTGTGCCGGGACTAGGGGGATACGAGCAGTACTTC.

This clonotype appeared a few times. In DNA, the CDR3 is TGTGCCAGCAGCCAAGATACGGGGCAGGGGACGGCTACTTTTGGCTACACCTTC. This encodes CASSQDTGQGTATFGYTF. The chain employs TRBV4-2 and TRBJ1-2; TRBD1 might be the D (6 bases). The CDR3 totals 18 residues. Germline V gene lookup returns CDR1 LGHNA and CDR2 YNFKEQ. The V end lost 0 bases, the J end lost 7 bases, and 24 bases lay between the germline ends.

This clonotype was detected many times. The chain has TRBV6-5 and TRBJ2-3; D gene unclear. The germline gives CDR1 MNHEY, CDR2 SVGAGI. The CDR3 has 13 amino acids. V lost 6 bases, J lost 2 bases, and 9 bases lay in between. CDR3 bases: TGTGCCAGCAGCCCCACAATCACAGATACGCAGTATTTT. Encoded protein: CASSPTITDTQYF.

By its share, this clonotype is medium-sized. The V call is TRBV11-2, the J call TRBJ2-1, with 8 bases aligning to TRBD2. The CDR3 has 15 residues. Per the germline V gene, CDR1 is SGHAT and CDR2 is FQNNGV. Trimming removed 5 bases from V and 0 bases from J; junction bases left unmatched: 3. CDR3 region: CASSIAGSSYNEQFF. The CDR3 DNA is TGTGCCAGCAGCATAGCGGGAAGCTCCTACAATGAGCAGTTCTTC.

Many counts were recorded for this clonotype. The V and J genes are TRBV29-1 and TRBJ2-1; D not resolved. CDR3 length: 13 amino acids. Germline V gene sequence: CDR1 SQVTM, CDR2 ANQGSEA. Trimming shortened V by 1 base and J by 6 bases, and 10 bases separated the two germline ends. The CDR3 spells CSVEGAGLNEQFF. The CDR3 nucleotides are TGCAGCGTTGAAGGGGCAGGCCTCAATGAGCAGTTCTTC.

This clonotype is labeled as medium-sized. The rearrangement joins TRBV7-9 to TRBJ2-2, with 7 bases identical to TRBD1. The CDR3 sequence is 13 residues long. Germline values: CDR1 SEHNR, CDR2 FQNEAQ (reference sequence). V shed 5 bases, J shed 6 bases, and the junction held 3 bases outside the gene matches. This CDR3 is CASSPDRAGELFF. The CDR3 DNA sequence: TGTGCCAGCAGCCCCGACAGGGCCGGGGAGCTGTTTTTT.

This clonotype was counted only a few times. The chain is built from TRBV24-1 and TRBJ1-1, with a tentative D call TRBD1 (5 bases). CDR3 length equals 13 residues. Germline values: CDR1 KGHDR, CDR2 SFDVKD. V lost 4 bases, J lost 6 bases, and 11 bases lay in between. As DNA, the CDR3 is TGTGCCACCAGTGAGCCTACAGGCGCTGAAGCTTTCTTT. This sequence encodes CATSEPTGAEAFF.

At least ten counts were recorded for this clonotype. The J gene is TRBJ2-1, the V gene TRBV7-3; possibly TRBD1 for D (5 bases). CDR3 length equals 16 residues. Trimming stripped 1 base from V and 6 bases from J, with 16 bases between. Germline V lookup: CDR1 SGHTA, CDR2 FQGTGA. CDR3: CASSLMGPLESNEQFF. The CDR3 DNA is TGTGCCAGCAGCTTAATGGGGCCATTGGAGAGCAATGAGCAGTTCTTC.

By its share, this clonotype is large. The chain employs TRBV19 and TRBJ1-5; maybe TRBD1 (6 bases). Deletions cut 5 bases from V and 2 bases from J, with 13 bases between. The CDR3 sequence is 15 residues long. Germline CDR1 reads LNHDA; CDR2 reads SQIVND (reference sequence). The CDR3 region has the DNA TGTGCCAGTAGTTCGGTACGACAGGGCAATCAGCCCCAGCATTTT. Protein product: CASSSVRQGNQPQHF.

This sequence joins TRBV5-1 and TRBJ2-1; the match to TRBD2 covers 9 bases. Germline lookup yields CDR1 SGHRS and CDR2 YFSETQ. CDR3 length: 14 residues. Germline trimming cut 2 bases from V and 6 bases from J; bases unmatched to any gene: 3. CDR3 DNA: TGCGCCAGCAGCTTAGCGGGAGGTACCAATGAGCAGTTCTTC. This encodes CASSLAGGTNEQFF.

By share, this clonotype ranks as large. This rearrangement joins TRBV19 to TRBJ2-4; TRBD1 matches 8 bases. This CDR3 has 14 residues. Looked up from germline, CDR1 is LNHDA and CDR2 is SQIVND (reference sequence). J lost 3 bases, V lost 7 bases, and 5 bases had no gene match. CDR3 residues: CASTPGQVKNIQYF. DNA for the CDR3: TGTGCCAGTACCCCGGGACAGGTCAAAAACATTCAGTACTTC.

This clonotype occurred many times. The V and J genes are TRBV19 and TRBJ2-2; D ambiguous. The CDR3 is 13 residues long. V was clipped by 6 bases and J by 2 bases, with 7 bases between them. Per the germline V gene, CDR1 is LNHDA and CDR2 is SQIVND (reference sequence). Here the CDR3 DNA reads TGTGCCAGTAGGACGGTCAACACCGGGGAGCTGTTTTTT. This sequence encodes CASRTVNTGELFF.

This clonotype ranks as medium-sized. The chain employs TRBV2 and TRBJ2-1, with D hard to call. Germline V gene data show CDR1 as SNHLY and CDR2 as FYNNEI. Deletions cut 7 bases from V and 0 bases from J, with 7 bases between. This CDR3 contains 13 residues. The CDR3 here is CASILSSYNEQFF. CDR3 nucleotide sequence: TGTGCCAGCATACTGAGCTCCTACAATGAGCAGTTCTTC. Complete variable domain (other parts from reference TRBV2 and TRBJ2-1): EPEVTQTPSHQVTQMGQEVILRCVPISNHLYFYWYRQILGQKVEFLVSFYNNEISEKSEIFDDQFSVERPDGSNFTLKIRSTKLEDSAMYFCASILSSYNEQFFGPGTRLTVL.

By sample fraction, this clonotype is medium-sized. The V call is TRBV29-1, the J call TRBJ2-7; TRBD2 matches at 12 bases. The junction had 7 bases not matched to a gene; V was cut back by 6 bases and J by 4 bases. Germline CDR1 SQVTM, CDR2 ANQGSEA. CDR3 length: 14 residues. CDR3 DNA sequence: TGCAGCGTCGCGCTAGCGGGAGGGCAGTACGAGCAGTACTTC. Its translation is CSVALAGGQYEQYF.